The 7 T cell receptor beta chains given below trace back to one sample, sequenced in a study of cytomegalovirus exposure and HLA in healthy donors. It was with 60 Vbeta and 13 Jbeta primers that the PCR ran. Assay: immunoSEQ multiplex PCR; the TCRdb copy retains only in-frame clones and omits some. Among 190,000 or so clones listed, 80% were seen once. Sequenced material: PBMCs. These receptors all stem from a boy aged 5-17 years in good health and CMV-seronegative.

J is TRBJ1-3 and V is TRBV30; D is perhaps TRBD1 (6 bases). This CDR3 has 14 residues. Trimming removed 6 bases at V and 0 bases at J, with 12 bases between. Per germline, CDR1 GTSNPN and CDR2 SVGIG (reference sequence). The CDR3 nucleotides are TGTGCCTGTTCAGGACAGCCCTCTGGAAACACCATATATTTT. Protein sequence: CACSGQPSGNTIYF. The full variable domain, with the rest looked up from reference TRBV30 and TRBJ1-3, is SQTIHQWPATLVQPVGSPLSLECTVEGTSNPNLYWYRQAAGRGLQLLFYSVGIGQISSEVPQNLSASRPQDRQFILSSKKLLLSDSGFYLCACSGQPSGNTIYFGEGSWLTVV.

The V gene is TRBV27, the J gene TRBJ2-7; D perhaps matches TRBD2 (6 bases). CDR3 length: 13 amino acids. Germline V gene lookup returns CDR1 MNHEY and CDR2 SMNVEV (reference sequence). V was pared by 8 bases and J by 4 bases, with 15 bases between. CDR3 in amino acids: CASHGGGRYEQYF. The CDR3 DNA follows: TGTGCCAGCCACGGGGGTGGGAGGTACGAGCAGTACTTC.

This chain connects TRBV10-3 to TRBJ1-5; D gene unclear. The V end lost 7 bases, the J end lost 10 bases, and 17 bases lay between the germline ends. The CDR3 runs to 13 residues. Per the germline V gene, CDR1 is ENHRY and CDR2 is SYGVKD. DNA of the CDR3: TGTGCCATCAAATCCCAAACGGGGAGTCCCCAGCATTTT. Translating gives CAIKSQTGSPQHF.

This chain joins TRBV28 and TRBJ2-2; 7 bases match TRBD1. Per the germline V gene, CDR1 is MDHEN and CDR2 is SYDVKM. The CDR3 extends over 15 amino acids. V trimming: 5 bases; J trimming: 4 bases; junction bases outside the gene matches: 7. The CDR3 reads CASSLPTGITGELFF. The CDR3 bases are TGTGCCAGCAGTCTCCCGACAGGGATCACCGGGGAGCTGTTTTTT.

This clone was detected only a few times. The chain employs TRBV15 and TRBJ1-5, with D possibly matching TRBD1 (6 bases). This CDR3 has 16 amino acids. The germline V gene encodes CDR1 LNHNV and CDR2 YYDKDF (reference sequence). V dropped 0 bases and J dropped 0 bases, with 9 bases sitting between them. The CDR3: CATSREGQYSNQPQHF. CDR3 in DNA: TGTGCCACCAGCAGAGAAGGACAGTATAGCAATCAGCCCCAGCATTTT.

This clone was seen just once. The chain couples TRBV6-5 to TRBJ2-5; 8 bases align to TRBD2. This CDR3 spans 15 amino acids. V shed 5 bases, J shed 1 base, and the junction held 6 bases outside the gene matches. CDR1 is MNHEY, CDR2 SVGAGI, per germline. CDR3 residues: CASSNSGILQETQYF. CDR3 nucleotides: TGTGCCAGCAGTAATAGCGGGATCCTCCAAGAGACCCAGTACTTC.

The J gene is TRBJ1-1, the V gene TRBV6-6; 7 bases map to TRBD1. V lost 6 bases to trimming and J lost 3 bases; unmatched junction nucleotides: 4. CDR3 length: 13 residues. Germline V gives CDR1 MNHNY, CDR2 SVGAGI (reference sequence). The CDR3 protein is CASSRTGDTEAFF. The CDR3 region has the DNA TGTGCCAGCAGCCGAACAGGGGACACTGAAGCTTTCTTT.